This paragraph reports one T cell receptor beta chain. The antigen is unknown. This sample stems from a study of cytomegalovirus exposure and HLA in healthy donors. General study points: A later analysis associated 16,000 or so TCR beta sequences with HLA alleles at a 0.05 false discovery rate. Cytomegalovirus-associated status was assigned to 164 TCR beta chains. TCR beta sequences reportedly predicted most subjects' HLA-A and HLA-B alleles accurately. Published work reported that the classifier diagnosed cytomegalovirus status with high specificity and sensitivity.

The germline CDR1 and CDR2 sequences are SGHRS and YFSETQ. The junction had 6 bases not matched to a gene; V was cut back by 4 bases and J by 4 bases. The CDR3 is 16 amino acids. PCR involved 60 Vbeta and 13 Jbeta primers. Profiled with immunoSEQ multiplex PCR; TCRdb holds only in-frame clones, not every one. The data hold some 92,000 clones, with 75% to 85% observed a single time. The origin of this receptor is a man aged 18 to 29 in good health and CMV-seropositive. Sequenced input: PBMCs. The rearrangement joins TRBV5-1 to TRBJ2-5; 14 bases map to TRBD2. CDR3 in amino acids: CASSPTTSGGVETQYF. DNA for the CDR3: TGCGCCAGCAGCCCGACGACTAGCGGGGGGGTAGAGACCCAGTACTTC. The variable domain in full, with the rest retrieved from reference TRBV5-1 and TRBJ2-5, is KAGVTQTPRYLIKTRGQQVTLSCSPISGHRSVSWYQQTPGQGLQFLFEYFSETQRNKGNFPGRFSGRQFSNSRSEMNVSTLELGDSALYLCASSPTTSGGVETQYFGPGTRLLVL.